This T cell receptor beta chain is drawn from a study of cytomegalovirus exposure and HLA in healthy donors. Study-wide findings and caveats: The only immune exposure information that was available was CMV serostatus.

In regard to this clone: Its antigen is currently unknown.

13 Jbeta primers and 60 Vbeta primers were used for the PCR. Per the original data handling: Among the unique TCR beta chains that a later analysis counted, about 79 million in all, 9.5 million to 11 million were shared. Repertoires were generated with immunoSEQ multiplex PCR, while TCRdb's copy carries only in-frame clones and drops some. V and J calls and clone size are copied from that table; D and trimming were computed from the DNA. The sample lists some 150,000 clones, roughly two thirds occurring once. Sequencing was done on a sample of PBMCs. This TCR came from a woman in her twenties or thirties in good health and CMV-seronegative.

The CDR3 is CASSLDRAGTGELFF. In nucleotides, the CDR3 is TGTGCCAGCAGCCTAGACAGGGCTGGCACCGGGGAGCTGTTTTTT. The V and J genes are TRBV7-2 and TRBJ2-2; 7 nucleotides align to TRBD1. Germline V gene sequence: CDR1 SGHTA, CDR2 FQGNSA. The trim removed 5 bases at V and 4 bases at J, leaving 7 bases unmatched. The CDR3 runs to 15 residues.